This T cell receptor beta chain was sequenced for a study of CD8+CD57+ T cells in acquired aplastic anemia. About the research overall: Sorted CD4+ and CD8+ cells yielded 3 to 3.5 ug of DNA on average. Healthy donor CD4+ samples were sequenced to a depth that averaged about 10.8 million reads. Regarding the study as a whole: Patient and control CD8+ Simpson's diversity was not significantly different. Roughly 27 shared CD8+ CDR3s appeared highly expressed within patients' immunodominant clones.

Researchers used genomic DNA as the template to profile TCR beta VDJ and CDR3. MiXCR, run by TCRdb on the reads, gives a single entry per CDR3 protein. The sample shows under 200,000 distinct CDR3 sequences, 55% to 75% of them seen only once. As for this clonotype: The antigen remains undetermined.

The clonotype comes from a human donor in good health. Sequenced material: sorted CD4+, CD8+, or CD8+CD57+ T cells (not recorded which) from PBMCs.

CDR3 region: CASSLSPLAFQETQYF. The DNA of the CDR3 is TGTGCCAGCAGCTTGAGCCCACTAGCGTTCCAAGAGACCCAGTACTTC. The rearrangement joins TRBV7-2 to TRBJ2-5; the match to TRBD2 covers 7 bases. Germline V gene sequence: CDR1 SGHTA, CDR2 FQGNSA. Trimming cost V 3 bases and J 1 base; bases outside gene matches: 8. This CDR3 spans 16 amino acids.